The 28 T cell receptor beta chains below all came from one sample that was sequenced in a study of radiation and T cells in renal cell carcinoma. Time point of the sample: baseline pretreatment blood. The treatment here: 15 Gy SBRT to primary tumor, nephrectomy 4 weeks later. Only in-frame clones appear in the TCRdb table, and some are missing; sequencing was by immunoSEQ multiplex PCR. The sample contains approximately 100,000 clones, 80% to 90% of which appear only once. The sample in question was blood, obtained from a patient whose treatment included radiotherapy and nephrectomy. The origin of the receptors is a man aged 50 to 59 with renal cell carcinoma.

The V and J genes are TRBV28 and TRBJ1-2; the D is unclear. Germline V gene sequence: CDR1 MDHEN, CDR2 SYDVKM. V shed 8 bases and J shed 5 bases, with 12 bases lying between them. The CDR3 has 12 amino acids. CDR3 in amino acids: CASAMGGYGYTF. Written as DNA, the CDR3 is TGTGCCAGCGCCATGGGAGGGTATGGCTACACCTTC.

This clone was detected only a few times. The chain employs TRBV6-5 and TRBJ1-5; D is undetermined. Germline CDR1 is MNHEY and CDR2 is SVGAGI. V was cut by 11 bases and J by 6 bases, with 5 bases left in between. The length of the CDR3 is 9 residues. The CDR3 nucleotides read TGTGCCGCGGGTCAGCCCCAGCATTTT. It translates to CAAGQPQHF.

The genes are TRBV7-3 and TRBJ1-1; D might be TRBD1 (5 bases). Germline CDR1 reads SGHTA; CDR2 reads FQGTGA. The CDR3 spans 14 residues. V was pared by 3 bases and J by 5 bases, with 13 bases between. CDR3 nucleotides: TGTGCCAGCAGCTTCGACGGGGGGTGGACTGAAGCTTTCTTT. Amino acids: CASSFDGGWTEAFF.

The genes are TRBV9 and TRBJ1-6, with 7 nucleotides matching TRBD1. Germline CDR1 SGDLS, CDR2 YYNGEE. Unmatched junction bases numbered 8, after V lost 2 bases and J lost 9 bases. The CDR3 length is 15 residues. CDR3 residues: CASSVGTDLSSPLHF. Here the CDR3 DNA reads TGTGCCAGCAGCGTCGGGACAGACTTAAGTTCACCCCTCCACTTT.

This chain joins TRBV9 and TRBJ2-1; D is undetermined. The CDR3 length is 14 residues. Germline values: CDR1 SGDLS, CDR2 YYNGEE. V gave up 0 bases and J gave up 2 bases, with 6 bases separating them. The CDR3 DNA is TGTGCCAGCAGCGTAGCGTCGCCCTACAATGAGCAGTTCTTC. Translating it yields CASSVASPYNEQFF.

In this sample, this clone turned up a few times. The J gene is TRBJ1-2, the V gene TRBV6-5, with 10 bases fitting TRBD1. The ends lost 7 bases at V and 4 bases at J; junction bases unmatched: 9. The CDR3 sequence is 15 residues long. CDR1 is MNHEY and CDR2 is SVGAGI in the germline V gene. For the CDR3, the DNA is TGTGCCAGCACTAATACCGGGACAGGGGCCTATGGCTACACCTTC. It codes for CASTNTGTGAYGYTF.

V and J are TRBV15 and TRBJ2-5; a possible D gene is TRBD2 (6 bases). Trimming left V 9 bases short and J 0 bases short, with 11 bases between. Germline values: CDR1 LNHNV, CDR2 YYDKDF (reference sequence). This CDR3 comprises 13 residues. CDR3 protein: CATRDSYQETQYF. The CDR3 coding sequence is TGTGCCACGAGGGACTCGTACCAAGAGACCCAGTACTTC.

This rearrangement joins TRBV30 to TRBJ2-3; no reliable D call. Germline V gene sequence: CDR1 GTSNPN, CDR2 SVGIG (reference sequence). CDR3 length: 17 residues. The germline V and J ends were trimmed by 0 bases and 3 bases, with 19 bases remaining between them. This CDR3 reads CAWSVSSPDPSTDTQYF. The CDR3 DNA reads TGTGCCTGGAGTGTTTCGAGTCCGGACCCATCGACAGATACGCAGTATTTT.

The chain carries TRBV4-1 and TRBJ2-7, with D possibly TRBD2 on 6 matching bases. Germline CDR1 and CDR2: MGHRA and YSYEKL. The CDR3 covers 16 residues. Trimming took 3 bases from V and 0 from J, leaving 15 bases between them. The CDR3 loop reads CASSHVRTGSSYEQYF. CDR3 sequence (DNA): TGCGCCAGCAGCCACGTAAGGACCGGGAGCTCCTACGAGCAGTACTTC.

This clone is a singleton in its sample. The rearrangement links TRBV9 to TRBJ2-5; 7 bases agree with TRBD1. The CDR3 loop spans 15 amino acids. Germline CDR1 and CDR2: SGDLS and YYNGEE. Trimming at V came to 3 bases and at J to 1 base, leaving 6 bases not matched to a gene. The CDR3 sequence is CASSGGGAGQETQYF. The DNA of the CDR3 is TGTGCCAGCAGCGGAGGGGGCGCCGGCCAAGAGACCCAGTACTTC. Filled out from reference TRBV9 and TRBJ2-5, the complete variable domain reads DSGVTQTPKHLITATGQRVTLRCSPRSGDLSVYWYQQSLDQGLQFLIQYYNGEERAKGNILERFSAQQFPDLHSELNLSSLELGDSALYFCASSGGGAGQETQYFGPGTRLLVL.

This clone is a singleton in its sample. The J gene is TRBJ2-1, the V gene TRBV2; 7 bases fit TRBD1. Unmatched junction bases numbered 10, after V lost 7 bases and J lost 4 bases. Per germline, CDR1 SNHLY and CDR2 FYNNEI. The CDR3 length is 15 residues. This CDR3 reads CASTIDRDSYNEQFF. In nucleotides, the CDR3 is TGTGCCAGCACCATCGACAGGGATTCATACAATGAGCAGTTCTTC. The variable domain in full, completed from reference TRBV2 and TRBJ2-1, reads EPEVTQTPSHQVTQMGQEVILRCVPISNHLYFYWYRQILGQKVEFLVSFYNNEISEKSEIFDDQFSVERPDGSNFTLKIRSTKLEDSAMYFCASTIDRDSYNEQFFGPGTRLTVL.

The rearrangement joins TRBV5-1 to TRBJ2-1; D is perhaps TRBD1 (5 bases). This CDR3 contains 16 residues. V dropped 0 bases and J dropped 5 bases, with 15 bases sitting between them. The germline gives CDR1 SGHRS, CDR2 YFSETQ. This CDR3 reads CASSLATITGDNEQFF. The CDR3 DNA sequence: TGCGCCAGCAGCTTGGCCACGATCACAGGAGACAATGAGCAGTTCTTC.

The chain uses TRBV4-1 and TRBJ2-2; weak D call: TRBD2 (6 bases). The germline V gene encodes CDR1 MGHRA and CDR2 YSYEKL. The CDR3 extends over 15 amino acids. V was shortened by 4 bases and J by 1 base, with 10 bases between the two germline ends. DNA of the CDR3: TGCGCCAGCAGCCCCGGGACTCTGAACACCGGGGAGCTGTTTTTT. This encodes CASSPGTLNTGELFF.

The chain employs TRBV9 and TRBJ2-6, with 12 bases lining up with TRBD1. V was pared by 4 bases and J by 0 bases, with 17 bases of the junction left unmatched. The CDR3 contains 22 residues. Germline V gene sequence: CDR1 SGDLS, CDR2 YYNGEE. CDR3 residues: CASSPKPGTGGGFSSGANVLTF. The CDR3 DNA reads TGTGCCAGCAGCCCAAAACCCGGGACAGGGGGCGGCTTCAGCTCTGGGGCCAACGTCCTGACTTTC.

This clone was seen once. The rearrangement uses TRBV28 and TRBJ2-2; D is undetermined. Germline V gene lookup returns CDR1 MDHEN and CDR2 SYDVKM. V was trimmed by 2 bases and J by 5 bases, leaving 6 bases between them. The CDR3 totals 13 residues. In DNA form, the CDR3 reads TGTGCCAGCAGTTTAATGAGTACCGGGGAGCTGTTTTTT. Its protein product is CASSLMSTGELFF.

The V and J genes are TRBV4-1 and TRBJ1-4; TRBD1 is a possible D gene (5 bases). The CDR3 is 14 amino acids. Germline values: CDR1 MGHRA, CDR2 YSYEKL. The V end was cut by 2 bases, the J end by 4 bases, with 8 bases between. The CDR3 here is CASSQLGVNEKLFF. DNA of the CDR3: TGCGCCAGCAGCCAATTGGGGGTTAATGAAAAACTGTTTTTT.

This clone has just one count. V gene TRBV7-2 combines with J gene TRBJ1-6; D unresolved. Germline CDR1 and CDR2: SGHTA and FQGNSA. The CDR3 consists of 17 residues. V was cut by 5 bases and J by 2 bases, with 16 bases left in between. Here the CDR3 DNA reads TGTGCCAGCAGCCCGCTGACCGGTCGTCCCTATAATTCACCCCTCCACTTT. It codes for CASSPLTGRPYNSPLHF.

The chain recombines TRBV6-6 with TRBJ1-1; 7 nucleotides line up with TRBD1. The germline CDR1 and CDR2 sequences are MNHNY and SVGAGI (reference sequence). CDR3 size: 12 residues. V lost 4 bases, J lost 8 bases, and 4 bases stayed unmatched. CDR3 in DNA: TGTGCCAGCAGTTTACAGGGGCGGGAAGCTTTCTTT. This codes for CASSLQGREAFF.

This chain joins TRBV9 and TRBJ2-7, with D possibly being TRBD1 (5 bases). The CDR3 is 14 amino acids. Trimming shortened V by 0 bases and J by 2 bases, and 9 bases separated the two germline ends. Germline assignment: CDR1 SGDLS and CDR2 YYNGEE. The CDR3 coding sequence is TGTGCCAGCAGCGTAGGGGCAGGGACCTACGAGCAGTACTTC. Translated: CASSVGAGTYEQYF.

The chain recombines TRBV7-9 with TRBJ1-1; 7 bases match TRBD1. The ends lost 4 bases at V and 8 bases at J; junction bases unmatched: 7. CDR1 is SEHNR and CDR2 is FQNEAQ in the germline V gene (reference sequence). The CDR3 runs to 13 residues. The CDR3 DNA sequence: TGTGCCAGCAGCTACAGGGGCAAGAGGGAAGCTTTCTTT. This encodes CASSYRGKREAFF.

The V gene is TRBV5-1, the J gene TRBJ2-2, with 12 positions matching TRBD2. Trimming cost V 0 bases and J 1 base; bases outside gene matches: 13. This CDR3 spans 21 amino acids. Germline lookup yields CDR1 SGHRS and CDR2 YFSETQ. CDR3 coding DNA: TGCGCCAGCAGCTTGGGGGACAGGGACTCTAGCGGGAGGGAGAACACCGGGGAGCTGTTTTTT. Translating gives CASSLGDRDSSGRENTGELFF.

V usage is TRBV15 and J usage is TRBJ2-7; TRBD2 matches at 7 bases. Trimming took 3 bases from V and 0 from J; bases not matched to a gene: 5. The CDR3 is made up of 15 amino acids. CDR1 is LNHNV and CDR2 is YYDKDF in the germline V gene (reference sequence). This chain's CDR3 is CATSRSGGSSYEQYF. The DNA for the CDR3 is TGTGCCACCAGCAGGTCGGGCGGGAGCTCCTACGAGCAGTACTTC.

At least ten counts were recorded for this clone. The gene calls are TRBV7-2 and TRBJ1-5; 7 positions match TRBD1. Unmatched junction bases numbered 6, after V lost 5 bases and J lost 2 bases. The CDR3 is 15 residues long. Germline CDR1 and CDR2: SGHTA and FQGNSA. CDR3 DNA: TGTGCCAGCAGCGTACAGGGGACGGGCAATCAGCCCCAGCATTTT. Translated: CASSVQGTGNQPQHF.

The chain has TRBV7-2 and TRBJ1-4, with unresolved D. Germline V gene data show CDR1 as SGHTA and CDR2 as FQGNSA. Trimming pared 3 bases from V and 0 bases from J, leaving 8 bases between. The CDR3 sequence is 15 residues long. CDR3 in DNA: TGTGCCAGCAGCTTGCGCAGGACAACTAATGAAAAACTGTTTTTT. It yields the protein CASSLRRTTNEKLFF.

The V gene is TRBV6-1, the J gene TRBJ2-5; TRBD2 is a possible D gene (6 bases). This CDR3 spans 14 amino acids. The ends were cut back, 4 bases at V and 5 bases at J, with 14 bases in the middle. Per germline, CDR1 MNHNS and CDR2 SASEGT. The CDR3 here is CASSVGGVRETQYF. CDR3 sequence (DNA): TGTGCCAGCAGTGTGGGCGGGGTGCGCGAGACCCAGTACTTC.

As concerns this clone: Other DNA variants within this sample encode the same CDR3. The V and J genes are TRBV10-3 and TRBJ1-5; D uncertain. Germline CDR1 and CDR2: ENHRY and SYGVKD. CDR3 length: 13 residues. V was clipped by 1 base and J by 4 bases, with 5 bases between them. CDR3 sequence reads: CAISEWQNQPQHF. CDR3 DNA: TGTGCCATCAGTGAGTGGCAAAATCAGCCCCAGCATTTT.

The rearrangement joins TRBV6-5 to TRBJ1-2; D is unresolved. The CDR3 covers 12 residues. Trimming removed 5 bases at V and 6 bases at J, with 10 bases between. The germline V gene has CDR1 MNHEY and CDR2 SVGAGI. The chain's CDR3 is CASSPGSDGYTF. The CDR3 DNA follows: TGTGCCAGCAGTCCCGGGAGCGATGGCTACACCTTC.

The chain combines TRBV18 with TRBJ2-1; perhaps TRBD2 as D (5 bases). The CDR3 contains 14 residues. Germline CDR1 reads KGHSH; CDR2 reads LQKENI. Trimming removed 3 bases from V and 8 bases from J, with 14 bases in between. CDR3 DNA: TGTGCCAGCTCACCGAAACTAGTTGCAGATGAGCAGTTCTTC. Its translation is CASSPKLVADEQFF.